The clone carrying this T cell receptor (beta chain) was seen more than once but under ten times. The source of the sample is a study of CD8 T cells in ankylosing spondylitis. TCRdb processed the 5' RACE reads anew with MiXCR; each CDR3 protein has one entry. The table has around 330,000 distinct CDR3 sequences, roughly 10% seen once; the top ten hold roughly 9%. CDR1 is SGHRS and CDR2 is YFSETQ in the germline V gene. The CDR3 length is 12 residues. Trimming shortened V by 0 bases and J by 7 bases, and 7 bases separated the two germline ends. This TCR was recovered from a female donor with ankylosing spondylitis or in good health (not recorded which). The rearrangement links TRBV5-1 to TRBJ2-5, with no clear D. The material sequenced was blood, either unsorted or a sorted T cell fraction (not recorded which). CDR3 loop: CASSLGARTQYF. In DNA form, the CDR3 reads TGCGCCAGCAGCTTGGGCGCGCGGACCCAGTACTTC.